A single sample gave rise to the 4 T cell receptor beta chains below, sequenced in a study of blood T cell repertoires in COVID-19. Clones were read by immunoSEQ multiplex PCR, and TCRdb kept only the in-frame ones, dropping some. Counted here are roughly 200,000 clones, 85% to 90% occurring once; the ten biggest clones make up 15% to 20%. The sample was peripheral blood. These TCRs come from a person aged 70 to 85 with COVID-19, enrolled during active disease.

With regard to this clone: This sample also contains other DNA sequences that code for the same CDR3. J is TRBJ2-7 and V is TRBV28, with 9 positions matching TRBD2. The CDR3 extends over 14 amino acids. Unmatched junction bases numbered 2, after V lost 2 bases and J lost 3 bases. In germline, CDR1 is MDHEN, CDR2 SYDVKM. CDR3 sequence reads: CASSLAGGVYEQYF. DNA for the CDR3: TGTGCCAGCAGTTTAGCGGGAGGGGTCTACGAGCAGTACTTC.

The V call is TRBV6-6, the J call TRBJ2-2; D unresolved. Germline loops: CDR1 MNHNY, CDR2 SVGAGI (reference sequence). V was trimmed by 5 bases and J by 6 bases, leaving 16 bases between them. The CDR3 is 15 amino acids. CDR3 nucleotide sequence: TGTGCCAGCAGTAACGAGCGACCCGCGGCCGGGGAGCTGTTTTTT. It is translated as CASSNERPAAGELFF.

This clone was seen a single time. The J gene is TRBJ1-4, the V gene TRBV10-3; 8 nucleotides agree with TRBD1. The CDR3 has 15 amino acids. V dropped 6 bases and J dropped 0; count of bases not matched to a gene: 3. CDR1 and CDR2 (germline): ENHRY, SYGVKD. The chain's CDR3 is CAIRQGVATNEKLFF. The CDR3 nucleotides read TGTGCCATCAGACAGGGGGTTGCAACTAATGAAAAACTGTTTTTT.

The rearrangement joins TRBV12-3 or TRBV12-4 to TRBJ1-2; TRBD1 is a possible D gene (5 bases). V lost 6 bases and J 12 bases, leaving 14 bases between the germline ends. This CDR3 spans 11 amino acids. The CDR3 DNA is TGTGCCAGCAGCCGACAGTTTATCCACACCTTC. Its protein is CASSRQFIHTF.